This TCR beta chain emerged from a study of T-cell reconstitution after alpha-beta-depleted transplantation in children. Unique molecular identifiers tagged the TCRbeta library. Each CDR3 protein gets one entry after TCRdb re-called the PCR reads with MiXCR. The table records 200,000 to 300,000 distinct CDR3 sequences, around 11% of them present only once. This clonotype came up many times. Germline-derived CDR1 and CDR2 are SEHNR and FQNEAQ (reference sequence). The CDR3 runs 14 residues. The V end lost 7 bases, the J end lost 7 bases, and 16 bases lay between the germline ends. The V call is TRBV7-9, the J call TRBJ2-2; D may be TRBD2 (6 bases). The TCR originated in a human donor who donated a stem cell graft to a child with acute lymphoblastic leukemia. The sequences come from PBMCs from the stem cell graft donor, collected from the stem cell graft. The CDR3 DNA is TGTGCCAGCAAGGCATTGCGGGACGGCGGGGAGCTGTTTTTT. It specifies CASKALRDGGELFF.